These 23 T cell receptor beta chains share one sample of origin, sequenced in a study of shared clonotypes between healthy human individuals. Sequenced by immunoSEQ multiplex PCR; TCRdb stores in-frame clones only, minus some. The sample lists some 1 million clones; 65% to 75% were seen once. The sample was memory CD4+ T cells sorted from blood. Subset described: CD45RA-negative fraction. These receptors were obtained from a man aged 18 to 29 in good health.

This clone has a count of ten or more. The rearrangement joins TRBV25-1 to TRBJ1-1; 9 nucleotides agree with TRBD1. Germline CDR1 and CDR2: MGHDK and SYGVNS. The CDR3 extends over 13 amino acids. V shed 7 bases, J shed 5 bases, and the junction held 5 bases outside the gene matches. The CDR3 DNA sequence: TGTGCCAGCACCCTGGGACAGGGAACTGAAGCTTTCTTT. Its protein is CASTLGQGTEAFF.

The V and J genes are TRBV15 and TRBJ1-1; 7 bases align to TRBD1. This CDR3 has 15 amino acids. Germline V gives CDR1 LNHNV, CDR2 YYDKDF (reference sequence). Germline trimming cut 0 bases from V and 4 bases from J; bases unmatched to any gene: 5. The CDR3 region is CATSRESRGGTEAFF. The CDR3 bases are TGTGCCACCAGCAGAGAGAGCAGGGGGGGCACTGAAGCTTTCTTT.

This clone was observed a handful of times. This chain connects TRBV19 to TRBJ1-6; D unresolved. The CDR3 totals 14 residues. Germline V CDR1 and CDR2: LNHDA, SQIVND (reference sequence). V was pared by 6 bases and J by 0 bases, with 6 bases between. The CDR3 DNA reads TGTGCCAGTAGCACGAGCTCCTATAATTCACCCCTCCACTTT. Residues: CASSTSSYNSPLHF.

The chain carries TRBV25-1 and TRBJ1-1; D remains ambiguous. Germline-derived CDR1 and CDR2 are MGHDK and SYGVNS. The CDR3 loop spans 11 amino acids. Deletions cut 7 bases from V and 6 bases from J, with 9 bases between. This chain's CDR3 is CASKAYAEAFF. For the CDR3, the DNA is TGTGCCAGCAAGGCCTACGCTGAAGCTTTCTTT. Using reference TRBV25-1 and TRBJ1-1 for the parts outside the CDR3, the full variable domain is EADIYQTPRYLVIGTGKKITLECSQTMGHDKMYWYQQDPGMELHLIHYSYGVNSTEKGDLSSESTVSRIRTEHFPLTLESARPSHTSQYLCASKAYAEAFFGQGTRLTVV.

A note on this clone: With only one base between it and a far larger clone, this is likely a read error. The chain carries TRBV7-9 and TRBJ2-2; the match to TRBD1 covers 9 bases. Germline CDR1 reads SEHNR; CDR2 reads FQNEAQ (reference sequence). V lost 5 bases, J lost 3 bases, and 13 bases stayed unmatched. The CDR3 loop spans 18 amino acids. CDR3 sequence reads: CASSVLWTGVMDTGELFF. In nucleotides, the CDR3 is TGTGCCAGCAGCGTCCTTTGGACAGGGGTCATGGACACCGGGGAGCTGTTTTTT.

This chain joins TRBV6-5 and TRBJ1-2, with 7 bases lining up with TRBD1. The CDR3 sequence is 13 residues long. Germline CDR1 is MNHEY and CDR2 is SVGAGI. Trimming took 2 bases from V and 14 from J; bases not matched to a gene: 11. DNA for the CDR3: TGTGCCAGCAGTTACCAACCCCAGACAGGGAAGACCTTC. Protein: CASSYQPQTGKTF.

The gene calls are TRBV4-3 and TRBJ2-1, with TRBD2 identical over 8 bases. Germline-derived CDR1 and CDR2 are LGHNA and YSLEER. The CDR3 is made up of 14 amino acids. V was clipped by 4 bases and J by 1 base; unmatched bases: 0. As DNA, the CDR3 is TGCGCCAGCAGCCCGGGGGGGTCCTACAATGAGCAGTTCTTC. As protein: CASSPGGSYNEQFF.

The CDR3 region is CASSYGAGNTEAFF. CDR3 in DNA: TGTGCCAGCAGTTACGGGGCAGGGAACACTGAAGCTTTCTTT. The genes are TRBV6-5 and TRBJ1-1; a weak D match, TRBD1 (5 bases). V gave up 2 bases and J gave up 1 base, with 8 bases separating them. CDR1 MNHEY and CDR2 SVGAGI come from the germline V gene. The CDR3 runs 14 residues.

The genes are TRBV5-4 and TRBJ1-2; 7 bases agree with TRBD1. After removal of 0 bases from V and 5 bases from J, the junction contained 7 bases not matched to a gene. The germline CDR1 and CDR2 sequences are SGHNT and YYREEE (reference sequence). The CDR3 extends over 15 amino acids. The CDR3 loop is CASSLDGQVGYGYTF. DNA for the CDR3: TGTGCCAGCAGCTTGGACGGACAGGTCGGTTATGGCTACACCTTC.

The genes are TRBV11-2 and TRBJ2-7; the match to TRBD1 covers 7 bases. V shed 3 bases, J shed 7 bases, and the junction held 9 bases outside the gene matches. The CDR3 spans 14 residues. The germline CDR1 and CDR2 sequences are SGHAT and FQNNGV. The DNA of the CDR3 is TGTGCCAGCAGCTTGCAGACGACAGGGATGGAGCAGTACTTC. This translates into CASSLQTTGMEQYF.

The chain links TRBV25-1 to TRBJ2-7; TRBD1 is a possible D gene (5 bases). Trimming cost V 7 bases and J 5 bases, with 30 bases left between them. This CDR3 has 18 residues. Looked up from germline, CDR1 is MGHDK and CDR2 is SYGVNS. CDR3 residues: CASTDDSVAVGFLDEQYF. CDR3 nucleotide sequence: TGTGCCAGCACGGACGACAGTGTGGCTGTGGGTTTCCTGGACGAGCAGTACTTC.

Ten or more counts support this clone. The CDR3 sequence: CASSVPGGLYEQYF. Here the CDR3 DNA reads TGTGCCAGCAGTGTTCCCGGGGGGCTCTACGAGCAGTACTTC. The chain has TRBV2 and TRBJ2-7, with D maybe TRBD2 (7 bases). The CDR3 consists of 14 residues. The V and J ends lost 4 bases and 3 bases respectively, with 13 bases between them. Germline V gene data show CDR1 as SNHLY and CDR2 as FYNNEI.

This clone was seen a few times. Other DNA sequences in the same sample also yield this CDR3. V gene TRBV4-3 combines with J gene TRBJ1-6; D ambiguous. Germline V gene data show CDR1 as LGHNA and CDR2 as YSLEER. This CDR3 contains 14 residues. Trimming removed 0 bases from V and 7 bases from J, with 7 bases in between. This chain's CDR3 is CASSQDYGNSPLHF. Here the CDR3 DNA reads TGCGCCAGCAGCCAAGATTACGGGAATTCACCCCTCCACTTT.

The rearrangement links TRBV19 to TRBJ2-6; D may correspond to TRBD1 or TRBD2 (5 bases each). The V end was cut by 7 bases, the J end by 2 bases, with 12 bases between. The CDR3 is 15 amino acids. Germline CDR1 and CDR2: LNHDA and SQIVND (reference sequence). The CDR3 DNA reads as TGTGCCAGTACCGGGGAAGGGGCTGGGGCCAACGTCCTGACTTTC. Translation: CASTGEGAGANVLTF.

Worth noting for this clone: The limits of the CDR3 on the DNA are not certain, so only TCRdb's listed CDR3 is given. The V gene is TRBV30, the J gene TRBJ2-2. From germline, CDR1 is GTSNPN and CDR2 SVGIG (reference sequence). Counting both end residues, the CDR3 totals 13 amino acids. CDR3 residues: CAWSKFGAGELFF.

V and J are TRBV6-1 and TRBJ2-1; D is possibly TRBD2 (6 bases). Germline lookup yields CDR1 MNHNS and CDR2 SASEGT. The CDR3 contains 16 residues. V gave up 2 bases and J gave up 0 bases, with 11 bases separating them. The CDR3, as DNA: TGTGCCAGCAGTGAACTGGCGGGAAGCTCCTACAATGAGCAGTTCTTC. Its translation: CASSELAGSSYNEQFF.

In the case of this clone: One base separates it from a far larger clone, so it is likely a read error. The same CDR3 is also encoded by other DNA sequences in this sample. The chain is built from TRBV25-1 and TRBJ1-2, with 11 bases identical to TRBD1. Germline assignment: CDR1 MGHDK and CDR2 SYGVNS. This CDR3 contains 16 residues. DNA of the CDR3: TGTGCCAGTAGTGAATGGGGGACAGGGGGTGACTATGGCTACACCTTC. Its protein product is CASSEWGTGGDYGYTF.

The chain carries TRBV14 and TRBJ2-5; D unclear. This CDR3 contains 12 residues. Deletions cut 2 bases from V and 8 bases from J, with 9 bases between. CDR1 SGHDN and CDR2 FVKESK come from the germline V gene. DNA for the CDR3: TGTGCCAGCAGCCAAAGCGTGGCTACCCAGTACTTC. Encoded protein: CASSQSVATQYF.

This chain uses TRBV11-2 with TRBJ2-5; unclear D gene. The V end was cut by 7 bases, the J end by 5 bases, with 14 bases between. The CDR3 runs to 13 residues. Germline CDR1 is SGHAT and CDR2 is FQNNGV. The CDR3 spells CASTPDLRETQYF. CDR3 in DNA: TGTGCCAGCACCCCTGATCTCCGGGAGACCCAGTACTTC.

J is TRBJ2-7 and V is TRBV5-5; a weak D match, TRBD1 (6 bases). Germline CDR1 is SGHKS and CDR2 is YYEKEE (reference sequence). The CDR3 runs to 15 residues. Between the trimmed V and J ends, which lost 4 bases and 5 bases, there was a span of 19 bases. The CDR3 region has the DNA TGTGCCAGCAGCCAAATAGCCGGGACAACCAACGAGCAGTACTTC. Translating gives CASSQIAGTTNEQYF.

V usage is TRBV6-6 and J usage is TRBJ2-1; D unresolved. The CDR3 is 14 amino acids. Trimming stripped 2 bases from V and 8 bases from J, with 13 bases between. Germline V gives CDR1 MNHNY, CDR2 SVGAGI (reference sequence). CDR3 protein: CASSYAPWAHEQFF. In nucleotides, the CDR3 is TGTGCCAGCAGTTACGCCCCTTGGGCCCATGAGCAGTTCTTC.

This rearrangement joins TRBV28 to TRBJ2-6; D not resolved. The V end was cut by 5 bases, the J end by 0 bases, with 11 bases between. This CDR3 has 16 residues. Germline V gene sequence: CDR1 MDHEN, CDR2 SYDVKM. This chain's CDR3 is CASSPAYFSGANVLTF. The CDR3 DNA reads TGTGCCAGCAGTCCTGCCTACTTCTCTGGGGCCAACGTCCTGACTTTC.

The chain couples TRBV6-6 to TRBJ1-2, with 8 bases identical to TRBD1. The length of the CDR3 is 13 residues. Germline trimming cut 4 bases from V and 8 bases from J; bases unmatched to any gene: 6. CDR1 MNHNY and CDR2 SVGAGI come from the germline V gene (reference sequence). CDR3 amino acids: CASSFQGARGYTF. The DNA for the CDR3 is TGTGCCAGCAGTTTCCAGGGGGCGCGGGGCTACACCTTC.